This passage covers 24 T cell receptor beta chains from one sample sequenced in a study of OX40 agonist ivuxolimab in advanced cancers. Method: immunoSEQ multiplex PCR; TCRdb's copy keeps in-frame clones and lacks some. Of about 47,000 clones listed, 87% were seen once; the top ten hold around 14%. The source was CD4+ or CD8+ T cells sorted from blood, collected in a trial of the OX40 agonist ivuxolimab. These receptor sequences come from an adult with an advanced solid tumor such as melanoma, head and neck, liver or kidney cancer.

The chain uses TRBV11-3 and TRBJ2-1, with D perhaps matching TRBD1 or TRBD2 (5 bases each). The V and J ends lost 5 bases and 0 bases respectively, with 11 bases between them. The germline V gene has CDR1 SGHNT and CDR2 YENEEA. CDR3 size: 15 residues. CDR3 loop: CASSRGGSSYNEQFF. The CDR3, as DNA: TGTGCCAGCAGCCGTGGGGGAAGCTCCTACAATGAGCAGTTCTTC.

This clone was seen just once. CDR3: CASSTGLRGEQFF. CDR3 nucleotide sequence: TGTGCCAGCAGCACGGGACTACGGGGTGAGCAGTTCTTC. This chain uses TRBV9 with TRBJ2-1, with 7 bases identical to TRBD2. The length of the CDR3 is 13 residues. Germline V gene sequence: CDR1 SGDLS, CDR2 YYNGEE. J gave up 9 bases and V 4 bases, and 7 bases lay outside the gene matches.

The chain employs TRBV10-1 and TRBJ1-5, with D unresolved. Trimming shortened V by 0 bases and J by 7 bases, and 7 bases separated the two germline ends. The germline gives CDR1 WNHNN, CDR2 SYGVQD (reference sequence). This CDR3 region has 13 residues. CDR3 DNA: TGCGCCAGCAGTGAGTCCTTAGGCCAGCCCCAGCATTTT. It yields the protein CASSESLGQPQHF.

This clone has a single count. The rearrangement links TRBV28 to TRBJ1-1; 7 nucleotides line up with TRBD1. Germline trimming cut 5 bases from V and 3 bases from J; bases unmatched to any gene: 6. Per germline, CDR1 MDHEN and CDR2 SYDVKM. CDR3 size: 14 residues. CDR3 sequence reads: CASSRQGGDTEAFF. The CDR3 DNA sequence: TGTGCCAGCAGTCGGCAGGGGGGGGACACTGAAGCTTTCTTT.

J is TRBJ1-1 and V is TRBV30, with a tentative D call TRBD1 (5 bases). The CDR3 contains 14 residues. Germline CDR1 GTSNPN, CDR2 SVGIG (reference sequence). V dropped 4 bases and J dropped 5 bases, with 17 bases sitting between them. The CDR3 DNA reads TGTGCCTGGACAAGGGGTAGGATGGGAACTGAAGCTTTCTTT. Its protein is CAWTRGRMGTEAFF.

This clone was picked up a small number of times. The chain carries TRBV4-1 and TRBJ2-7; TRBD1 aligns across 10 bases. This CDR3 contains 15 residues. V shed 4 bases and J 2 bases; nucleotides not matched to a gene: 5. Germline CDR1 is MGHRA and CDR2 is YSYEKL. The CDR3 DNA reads TGCGCCAGCAGCCTCTCCGGGACAGGGGCCTACGAGCAGTACTTC. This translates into CASSLSGTGAYEQYF.

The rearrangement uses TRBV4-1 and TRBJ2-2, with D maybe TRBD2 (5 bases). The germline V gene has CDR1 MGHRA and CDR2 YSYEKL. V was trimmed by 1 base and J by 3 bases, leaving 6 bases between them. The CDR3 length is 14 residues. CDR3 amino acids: CASSQGLYTGELFF. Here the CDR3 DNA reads TGCGCCAGCAGCCAAGGACTATACACCGGGGAGCTGTTTTTT.

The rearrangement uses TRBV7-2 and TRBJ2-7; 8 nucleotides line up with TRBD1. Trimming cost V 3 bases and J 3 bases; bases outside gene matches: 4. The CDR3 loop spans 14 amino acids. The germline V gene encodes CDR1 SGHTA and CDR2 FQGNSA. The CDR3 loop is CASSFTGTGYEQYF. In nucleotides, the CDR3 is TGTGCCAGCAGCTTCACCGGGACAGGCTACGAGCAGTACTTC. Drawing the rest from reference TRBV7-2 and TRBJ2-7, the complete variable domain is GAGVSQSPSNKVTEKGKDVELRCDPISGHTALYWYRQSLGQGLEFLIYFQGNSAPDKSGLPSDRFSAERTGGSVSTLTIQRTQQEDSAVYLCASSFTGTGYEQYFGPGTRLTVT.

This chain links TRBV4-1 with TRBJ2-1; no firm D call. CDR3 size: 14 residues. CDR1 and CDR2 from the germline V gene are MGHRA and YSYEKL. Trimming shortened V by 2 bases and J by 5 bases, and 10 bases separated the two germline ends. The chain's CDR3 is CASSQPTKNNEQFF. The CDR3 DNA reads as TGCGCCAGCAGCCAACCGACCAAAAACAATGAGCAGTTCTTC.

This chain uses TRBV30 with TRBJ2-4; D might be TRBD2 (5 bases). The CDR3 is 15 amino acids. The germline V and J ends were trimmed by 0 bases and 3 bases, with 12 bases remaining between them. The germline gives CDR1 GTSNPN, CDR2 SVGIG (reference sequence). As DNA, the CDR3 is TGTGCCTGGAGTGTTACGTACCGGGGCAAAAACATTCAGTACTTC. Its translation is CAWSVTYRGKNIQYF.

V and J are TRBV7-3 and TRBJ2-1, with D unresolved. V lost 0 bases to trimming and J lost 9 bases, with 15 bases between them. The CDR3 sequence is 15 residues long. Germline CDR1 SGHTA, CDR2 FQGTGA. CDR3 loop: CASSLTGPILGEQFF. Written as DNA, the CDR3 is TGTGCCAGCAGCTTAACCGGCCCAATCCTGGGTGAGCAGTTCTTC.

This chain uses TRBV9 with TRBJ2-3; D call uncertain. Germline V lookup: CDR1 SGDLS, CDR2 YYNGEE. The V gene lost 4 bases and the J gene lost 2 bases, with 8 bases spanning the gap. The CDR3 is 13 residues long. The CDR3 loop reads CASSTRLTDTQYF. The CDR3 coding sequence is TGTGCCAGCAGCACCCGACTCACAGATACGCAGTATTTT.

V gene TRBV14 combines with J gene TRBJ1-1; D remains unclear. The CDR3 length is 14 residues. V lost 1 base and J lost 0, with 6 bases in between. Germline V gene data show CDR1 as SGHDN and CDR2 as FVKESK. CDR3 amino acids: CASSQAGMNTEAFF. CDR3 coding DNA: TGTGCCAGCAGCCAAGCAGGTATGAACACTGAAGCTTTCTTT.

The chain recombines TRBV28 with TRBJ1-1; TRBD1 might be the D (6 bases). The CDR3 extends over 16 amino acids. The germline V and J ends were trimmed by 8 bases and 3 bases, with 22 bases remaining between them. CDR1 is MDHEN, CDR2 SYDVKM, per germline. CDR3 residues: CASSLTGGGSYTEAFF. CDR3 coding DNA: TGTGCCAGCTCTTTGACAGGTGGGGGCTCGTACACTGAAGCTTTCTTT.

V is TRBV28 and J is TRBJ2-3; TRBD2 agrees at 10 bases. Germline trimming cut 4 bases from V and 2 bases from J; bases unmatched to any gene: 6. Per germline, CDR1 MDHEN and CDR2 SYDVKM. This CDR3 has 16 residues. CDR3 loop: CASSSPGTSATDTQYF. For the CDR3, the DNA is TGTGCCAGCAGTTCCCCCGGGACTAGCGCCACAGATACGCAGTATTTT.

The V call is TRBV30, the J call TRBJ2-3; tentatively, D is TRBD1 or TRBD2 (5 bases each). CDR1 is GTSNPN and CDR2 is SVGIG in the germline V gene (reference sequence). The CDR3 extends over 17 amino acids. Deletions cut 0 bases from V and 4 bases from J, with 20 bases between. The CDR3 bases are TGTGCCTGGAGTGTACCCGGACCCCGAGAGGGACCAGATACGCAGTATTTT. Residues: CAWSVPGPREGPDTQYF.

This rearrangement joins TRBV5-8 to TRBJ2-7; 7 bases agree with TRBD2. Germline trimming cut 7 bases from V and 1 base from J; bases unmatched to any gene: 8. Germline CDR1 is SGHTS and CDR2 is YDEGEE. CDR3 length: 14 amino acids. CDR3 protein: CASVLFGGSYEQYF. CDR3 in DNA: TGTGCCAGCGTCCTCTTCGGGGGGTCCTACGAGCAGTACTTC.

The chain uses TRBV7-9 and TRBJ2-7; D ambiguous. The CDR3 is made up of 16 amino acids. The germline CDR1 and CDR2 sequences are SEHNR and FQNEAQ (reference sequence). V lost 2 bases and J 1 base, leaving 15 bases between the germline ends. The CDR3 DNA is TGTGCCAGCAGCTTAATGGCCGGTGGCAGATCCTACGAGCAGTACTTC. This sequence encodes CASSLMAGGRSYEQYF. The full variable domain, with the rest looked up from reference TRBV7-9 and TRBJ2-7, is DTGVSQNPRHKITKRGQNVTFRCDPISEHNRLYWYRQTLGQGPEFLTYFQNEAQLEKSRLLSDRFSAERPKGSFSTLEIQRTEQGDSAMYLCASSLMAGGRSYEQYFGPGTRLTVT.

CDR3 coding DNA: TGTGCCAGCGGATGGGGGACAGATACGCAGTATTTT. Translation: CASGWGTDTQYF. This chain links TRBV7-9 with TRBJ2-3; D may correspond to TRBD1 or TRBD2 (5 bases each). Germline CDR1 SEHNR, CDR2 FQNEAQ (reference sequence). The CDR3 covers 12 residues. Trimming removed 8 bases at V and 3 bases at J, with 9 bases between.

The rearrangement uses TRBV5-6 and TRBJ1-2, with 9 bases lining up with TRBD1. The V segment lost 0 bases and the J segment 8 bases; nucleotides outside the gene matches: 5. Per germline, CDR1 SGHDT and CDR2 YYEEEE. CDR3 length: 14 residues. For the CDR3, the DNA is TGTGCCAGCAGCTTGGGGGGACAGGGAGGGGGCTACACCTTC. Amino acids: CASSLGGQGGGYTF.

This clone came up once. The DNA for the CDR3 is TGTGCCAGCAGCAGCCGAGAGGAGCGGGAGGGTCTGGTTTTCTTC. Its protein product is CASSSREEREGLVFF. The chain joins TRBV7-3 to TRBJ2-1; TRBD2 matches at 10 bases. Germline CDR1 is SGHTA and CDR2 is FQGTGA. The CDR3 has 15 amino acids. The J segment lost 16 bases and the V segment lost 5 bases, leaving 17 bases of the junction unmatched.

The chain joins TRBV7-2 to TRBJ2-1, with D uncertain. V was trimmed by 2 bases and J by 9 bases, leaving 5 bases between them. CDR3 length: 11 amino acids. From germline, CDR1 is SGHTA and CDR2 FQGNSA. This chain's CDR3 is CASSLLTEQFF. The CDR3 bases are TGTGCCAGCAGCTTATTAACTGAGCAGTTCTTC. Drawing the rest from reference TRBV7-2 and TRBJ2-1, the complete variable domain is GAGVSQSPSNKVTEKGKDVELRCDPISGHTALYWYRQSLGQGLEFLIYFQGNSAPDKSGLPSDRFSAERTGGSVSTLTIQRTQQEDSAVYLCASSLLTEQFFGPGTRLTVL.

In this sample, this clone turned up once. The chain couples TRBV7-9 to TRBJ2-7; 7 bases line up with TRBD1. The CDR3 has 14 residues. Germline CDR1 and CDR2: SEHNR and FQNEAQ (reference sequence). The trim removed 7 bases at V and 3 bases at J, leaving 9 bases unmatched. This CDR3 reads CASKKHGTVYEQYF. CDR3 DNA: TGTGCCAGCAAAAAACACGGGACAGTCTACGAGCAGTACTTC.

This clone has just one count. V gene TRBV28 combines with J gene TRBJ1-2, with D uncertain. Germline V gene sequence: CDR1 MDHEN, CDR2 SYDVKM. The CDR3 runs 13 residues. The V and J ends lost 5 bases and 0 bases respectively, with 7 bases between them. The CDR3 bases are TGTGCCAGCAGTCGGAACACTAACTATGGCTACACCTTC. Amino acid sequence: CASSRNTNYGYTF.